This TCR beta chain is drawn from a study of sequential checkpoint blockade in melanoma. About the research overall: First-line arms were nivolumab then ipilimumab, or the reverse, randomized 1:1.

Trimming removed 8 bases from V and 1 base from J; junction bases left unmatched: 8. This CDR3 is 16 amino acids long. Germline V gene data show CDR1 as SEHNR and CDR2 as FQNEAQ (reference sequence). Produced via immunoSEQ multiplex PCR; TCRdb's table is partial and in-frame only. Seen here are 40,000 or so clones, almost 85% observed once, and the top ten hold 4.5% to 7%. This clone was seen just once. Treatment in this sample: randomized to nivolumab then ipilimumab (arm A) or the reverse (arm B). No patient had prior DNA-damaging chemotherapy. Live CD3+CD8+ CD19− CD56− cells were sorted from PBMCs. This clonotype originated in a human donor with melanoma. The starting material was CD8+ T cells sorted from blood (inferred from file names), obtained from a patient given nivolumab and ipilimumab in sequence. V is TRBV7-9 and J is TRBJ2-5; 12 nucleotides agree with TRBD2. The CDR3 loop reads CASLGGLAGFQETQYF. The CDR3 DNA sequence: TGTGCCAGCCTGGGGGGACTAGCGGGTTTCCAAGAGACCCAGTACTTC.